Below are 24 T cell receptor beta chains sequenced from a single sample in a study of cytomegalovirus exposure and HLA in healthy donors. Profiled with immunoSEQ multiplex PCR; TCRdb holds only in-frame clones, not every one. Among under 150,000 clones listed, approximately 87% were seen once. Material: PBMCs. These receptors were obtained from a woman aged 18-35 years in good health and CMV-seropositive.

This clone came up once. The chain is built from TRBV27 and TRBJ1-2; the match to TRBD1 covers 8 bases. The junction had 4 bases not matched to a gene; V was cut back by 3 bases and J by 1 base. The germline V gene encodes CDR1 MNHEY and CDR2 SMNVEV (reference sequence). This CDR3 has 15 residues. Written as DNA, the CDR3 is TGTGCCAGCAGTTTGGCCGGACAGGGTAACTATGGCTACACCTTC. Protein sequence: CASSLAGQGNYGYTF.

The chain has TRBV5-1 and TRBJ2-1; 7 bases agree with TRBD1. The J segment lost 3 bases and the V segment lost 0 bases, leaving 3 bases of the junction unmatched. Germline V gives CDR1 SGHRS, CDR2 YFSETQ. The CDR3 length is 15 residues. CDR3 residues: CASSLGQGFYNEQFF. CDR3 bases: TGCGCCAGCAGCTTGGGACAGGGCTTCTACAATGAGCAGTTCTTC.

This sequence joins TRBV2 and TRBJ1-5, with D possibly TRBD1 on 6 matching bases. Trimming removed 6 bases at V and 5 bases at J, with 14 bases between. This CDR3 contains 14 residues. CDR1 SNHLY and CDR2 FYNNEI come from the germline V gene. The chain's CDR3 is CASSKQGKYQPQHF. The CDR3 nucleotides are TGTGCCAGCAGCAAGCAGGGGAAGTATCAGCCCCAGCATTTT.

This clone occurred once. The chain recombines TRBV7-2 with TRBJ2-1; TRBD2 agrees at 10 bases. V was pared by 4 bases and J by 7 bases, with 7 bases of the junction left unmatched. Looked up from germline, CDR1 is SGHTA and CDR2 is FQGNSA. There are 15 residues in the CDR3. CDR3 residues: CASSSLAGAWNEQFF. The CDR3 nucleotides are TGTGCCAGCAGCTCCCTAGCGGGAGCCTGGAATGAGCAGTTCTTC.

The gene calls are TRBV2 and TRBJ2-1; 10 bases agree with TRBD2. Germline CDR1 and CDR2: SNHLY and FYNNEI. The V segment lost 4 bases and the J segment 14 bases; nucleotides outside the gene matches: 8. The length of the CDR3 is 13 residues. The CDR3 loop reads CASSVRDSGRKFF. CDR3 sequence (DNA): TGTGCCAGCAGTGTTCGGGATAGCGGGAGGAAGTTCTTC.

This clone occurred a few times. V usage is TRBV11-2 and J usage is TRBJ1-2; TRBD1 matches 8 bases. V shed 5 bases, J shed 5 bases, and the junction held 7 bases outside the gene matches. The V gene's germline CDR1 is SGHAT and CDR2 FQNNGV. The CDR3 has 14 amino acids. This CDR3 reads CASSTVTGEYGYTF. Written as DNA, the CDR3 is TGTGCCAGCAGCACCGTGACAGGGGAATATGGCTACACCTTC.

This clone was counted a single time. This chain joins TRBV11-2 and TRBJ1-5; D is perhaps TRBD1 (6 bases). From germline, CDR1 is SGHAT and CDR2 FQNNGV. The length of the CDR3 is 16 residues. V lost 1 base to trimming and J lost 4 bases, with 14 bases between them. CDR3 bases: TGTGCCAGCAGCTTAGTAACAGGGTGGGGAAATCAGCCCCAGCATTTT. Its protein is CASSLVTGWGNQPQHF. Full variable domain (outside the CDR3, taken from reference TRBV11-2 and TRBJ1-5): EAGVAQSPRYKIIEKRQSVAFWCNPISGHATLYWYQQILGQGPKLLIQFQNNGVVDDSQLPKDRFSAERLKGVDSTLKIQPAKLEDSAVYLCASSLVTGWGNQPQHFGDGTRLSIL.

This clone has only one observation. Other DNA sequences from this sample encode an identical CDR3 as well. The chain recombines TRBV5-1 with TRBJ2-1; D is possibly TRBD2 (6 bases). The CDR3 covers 15 residues. Germline V lookup: CDR1 SGHRS, CDR2 YFSETQ. V was trimmed by 2 bases and J by 0 bases, leaving 9 bases between them. CDR3 loop: CASSFGGSSYNEQFF. In nucleotides, the CDR3 is TGCGCCAGCAGCTTTGGGGGGAGCTCCTACAATGAGCAGTTCTTC.

The chain couples TRBV30 to TRBJ2-3; 9 bases align to TRBD2. The germline CDR1 and CDR2 sequences are GTSNPN and SVGIG (reference sequence). J was trimmed by 6 bases and V by 5 bases; bases with no gene match: 12. The CDR3 sequence is 15 residues long. CDR3 in amino acids: CAWGTGGGAGDTQYF. In DNA, the CDR3 is TGTGCCTGGGGTACCGGCGGGGGGGCTGGGGATACGCAGTATTTT.

The CDR3: CASSRGLRGEAFF. The CDR3 DNA sequence: TGTGCCAGCAGCCGAGGGCTTCGTGGGGAAGCTTTCTTT. The genes are TRBV27 and TRBJ1-1, with D unresolved. Germline CDR1 and CDR2: MNHEY and SMNVEV (reference sequence). CDR3 size: 13 residues. Trimming removed 6 bases from V and 8 bases from J, with 16 bases in between.

The DNA of the CDR3 is TGCGCCAGCAGCCAAGATAAAACCGGGGAGCTGTTTTTT. Residues: CASSQDKTGELFF. This rearrangement joins TRBV4-3 to TRBJ2-2, with no clear D. The CDR3 spans 13 residues. From germline, CDR1 is LGHNA and CDR2 YSLEER. The V gene lost 0 bases and the J gene lost 5 bases, with 4 bases spanning the gap.

The chain carries TRBV5-6 and TRBJ2-6; D ambiguous. CDR3 length: 14 residues. V was shortened by 4 bases and J by 0 bases, with 5 bases between the two germline ends. Germline assignment: CDR1 SGHDT and CDR2 YYEEEE. This chain's CDR3 is CASSPSSGANVLTF. The CDR3 bases are TGTGCCAGCAGCCCGAGCTCTGGGGCCAACGTCCTGACTTTC.

The chain employs TRBV2 and TRBJ2-2; weak D call: TRBD2 (5 bases). Germline CDR1 is SNHLY and CDR2 is FYNNEI. Trimming cost V 6 bases and J 2 bases, with 10 bases left between them. This CDR3 region has 14 residues. CDR3 region: CASRSGFNTGELFF. The CDR3 DNA reads as TGTGCCAGCAGATCGGGGTTCAACACCGGGGAGCTGTTTTTT.

The chain has TRBV4-2 and TRBJ2-3; 8 bases map to TRBD2. Germline lookup yields CDR1 LGHNA and CDR2 YNFKEQ. V lost 1 base and J lost 0; bases outside the gene matches: 3. This CDR3 contains 16 residues. The CDR3 reads CASSQAERGSTDTQYF. DNA for the CDR3: TGTGCCAGCAGCCAAGCGGAGCGGGGGAGCACAGATACGCAGTATTTT.

The rearrangement joins TRBV5-1 to TRBJ1-1; TRBD1 matches at 10 bases. This CDR3 is built from 14 residues. Germline V lookup: CDR1 SGHRS, CDR2 YFSETQ. Losses at the gene ends were 4 bases for V and 8 bases for J; bases not matched to a gene: 8. The CDR3 DNA reads TGCGCCAGCAGCATAAGACAGGGGGCTAGGGAAGCTTTCTTT. As protein: CASSIRQGAREAFF.

The CDR3 region has the DNA TGTGCCAGCAGCTTAGCCCTTACGGCCGGGGAGCTGTTTTTT. Its protein product is CASSLALTAGELFF. V gene TRBV11-2 combines with J gene TRBJ2-2; D is unclear. V lost 1 base and J 6 bases, leaving 9 bases between the germline ends. The CDR3 totals 14 residues. Germline V CDR1 and CDR2: SGHAT, FQNNGV.

This chain joins TRBV18 and TRBJ1-1; TRBD1 matches at 7 bases. Germline CDR1 is KGHSH and CDR2 is LQKENI. The CDR3 runs to 13 residues. After removal of 4 bases from V and 7 bases from J, the junction contained 6 bases not matched to a gene. The CDR3: CASSQGTDHEAFF. The CDR3 DNA reads as TGTGCCAGCTCACAAGGGACAGACCATGAAGCTTTCTTT. The full variable domain, rest sourced from reference TRBV18 and TRBJ1-1, is NAGVMQNPRHLVRRRGQEARLRCSPMKGHSHVYWYRQLPEEGLKFMVYLQKENIIDESGMPKERFSAEFPKEGPSILRIQQVVRGDSAAYFCASSQGTDHEAFFGQGTRLTVV.

This clone was detected once. The chain recombines TRBV4-3 with TRBJ2-7, with 15 bases that match TRBD2. Germline V gene lookup returns CDR1 LGHNA and CDR2 YSLEER. J lost 7 bases, V lost 4 bases, and 11 bases had no gene match. There are 17 residues in the CDR3. The CDR3 region is CASSRSGLAGGIGEQYF. The CDR3 nucleotides read TGCGCCAGCAGCCGATCAGGACTAGCGGGAGGGATTGGGGAGCAGTACTTC.

This sequence joins TRBV20-1 and TRBJ2-1; D unclear. From germline, CDR1 is DFQATT and CDR2 SNEGSKA (reference sequence). The CDR3 is 11 residues long. V was trimmed by 2 bases and J by 4 bases, leaving 3 bases between them. The CDR3 bases are TGCAGTGCTAGACCTTACAATGAGCAGTTCTTC. It yields the protein CSARPYNEQFF.

The genes are TRBV5-6 and TRBJ2-7; D unresolved. The CDR3 is made up of 15 amino acids. Trimming took off 1 base at V and 0 bases at J, with 11 bases between the two ends. In germline, CDR1 is SGHDT, CDR2 YYEEEE. In nucleotides, the CDR3 is TGTGCCAGCAGCTTGTTTGCAGAAAGCTCCTACGAGCAGTACTTC. Translating it yields CASSLFAESSYEQYF.

Worth noting for this clone: At one end, the junction sequence differs from germline, possibly due to a read error. Within the sample, other DNA sequences also encode this same CDR3. This chain joins TRBV7-7 and TRBJ1-1; maybe TRBD1 (6 bases). This CDR3 is 13 amino acids long. CDR1 and CDR2 from the germline V gene are SSHAT and FNYEAQ (reference sequence). CDR3 bases: TGTGCTAGCAGCACGGACAGGAACACTGAAGCTTTCTTT. This encodes CASSTDRNTEAFF.

The chain recombines TRBV19 with TRBJ2-7, with a weak D call TRBD2 (6 bases). The CDR3 contains 13 residues. The V end was cut by 5 bases, the J end by 3 bases, with 11 bases between. CDR1 and CDR2 (germline): LNHDA, SQIVND (reference sequence). CDR3 loop: CASSRGAGYEQYF. As DNA, the CDR3 is TGTGCCAGTAGTCGTGGAGCGGGCTACGAGCAGTACTTC.

This chain links TRBV5-4 with TRBJ2-5, with TRBD1 matching 10 bases. The V and J ends lost 3 bases and 4 bases, in that order; junction bases with no gene match: 12. There are 17 residues in the CDR3. Germline V gene lookup returns CDR1 SGHNT and CDR2 YYREEE (reference sequence). The CDR3 sequence: CASSSNPGTGEGETQYF. The DNA for the CDR3 is TGTGCCAGCAGCTCAAATCCCGGGACAGGGGAAGGAGAGACCCAGTACTTC.

This clone was seen more than once but under ten times. The rearrangement uses TRBV7-2 and TRBJ1-2, with 9 nucleotides matching TRBD1. The CDR3 is 16 residues long. Germline V gene data show CDR1 as SGHTA and CDR2 as FQGNSA. The J segment lost 6 bases and the V segment lost 4 bases, leaving 12 bases of the junction unmatched. The CDR3 sequence: CASSSTDRGRVNGYTF. In nucleotides, the CDR3 is TGTGCCAGCAGCTCGACAGACAGGGGGAGGGTGAATGGCTACACCTTC.